The 14 T cell receptor beta chains listed next were all sequenced from one sample in a study of OX40 agonist ivuxolimab in advanced cancers. Library generation was performed with the immunoSEQ multiplex PCR assay. Not all clones reach the TCRdb copy of this immuneACCESS table, which keeps in-frame sequences only. Checked studies attribute under half of the gap to unresolved V genes and leave the rest unexplained. Within this sample are 35,000 to 45,000 clones, with around 86% of them counted one time only. Less than 40% of the sample is in the top ten clones. The starting material was CD4+ or CD8+ T cells sorted from blood, obtained in a trial of the OX40 agonist ivuxolimab. These receptors all come from an adult with an advanced solid tumor such as melanoma, head and neck, liver or kidney cancer.

This clone came up a few times. The chain employs TRBV9 and TRBJ1-6; 7 nucleotides agree with TRBD1. In germline, CDR1 is SGDLS, CDR2 YYNGEE. The V segment lost 3 bases and the J segment 7 bases; nucleotides outside the gene matches: 7. The CDR3 runs 15 residues. CDR3 sequence: CASSGYRDSNSPLHF. The CDR3 nucleotides are TGTGCCAGCAGCGGTTACCGGGACAGCAATTCACCCCTCCACTTT.

This sequence joins TRBV6-5 and TRBJ2-7, with D tentatively TRBD1 (6 bases). The V gene's germline CDR1 is MNHEY and CDR2 SVGAGI. This CDR3 is built from 13 residues. Trimming stripped 4 bases from V and 3 bases from J, with 10 bases between. CDR3: CASSLDRGYEQYF. The CDR3 region has the DNA TGTGCCAGCAGTTTGGACAGAGGCTACGAGCAGTACTTC.

The J gene is TRBJ2-1, the V gene TRBV29-1; TRBD2 agrees at 10 bases. Germline V gene data show CDR1 as SQVTM and CDR2 as ANQGSEA. The CDR3 consists of 14 residues. V shed 7 bases, J shed 5 bases, and the junction held 8 bases outside the gene matches. CDR3 sequence: CSAQGLAVNNEQFF. DNA for the CDR3: TGCAGCGCCCAAGGACTAGCGGTTAACAATGAGCAGTTCTTC.

This clone appeared a few times. The V and J genes are TRBV27 and TRBJ2-1; D unclear. V lost 8 bases, J lost 10 bases, and 18 bases lay in between. Germline V gives CDR1 MNHEY, CDR2 SMNVEV (reference sequence). The CDR3 has 13 residues. CDR3 residues: CASYRAPLEEQFF. The CDR3 coding sequence is TGTGCCAGCTACCGGGCCCCGTTGGAGGAGCAGTTCTTC.

The V gene is TRBV5-1, the J gene TRBJ1-6; tentative D call: TRBD1 (6 bases). V lost 3 bases and J lost 0, with 16 bases in between. The CDR3 is 18 amino acids. The germline gives CDR1 SGHRS, CDR2 YFSETQ. The CDR3 nucleotides are TGCGCCAGCAGCTCAGTTACAGGGTCCCTCTCCTATAATTCACCCCTCCACTTT. It specifies CASSSVTGSLSYNSPLHF.

This chain uses TRBV6-1 with TRBJ2-7; TRBD2 aligns across 7 bases. Germline-derived CDR1 and CDR2 are MNHNS and SASEGT. V gave up 0 bases and J gave up 1 base; unmatched junction bases: 3. This CDR3 has 15 amino acids. As DNA, the CDR3 is TGTGCCAGCAGTGAAGCGACTAGCAGTTCCTACGAGCAGTACTTC. Translation gives CASSEATSSSYEQYF.

The chain recombines TRBV2 with TRBJ2-5, with D tentatively TRBD2 (6 bases). The ends were cut back, 4 bases at V and 0 bases at J, with 15 bases in the middle. The CDR3 length is 16 residues. Per germline, CDR1 SNHLY and CDR2 FYNNEI. The CDR3 loop is CASSGDFGGNQETQYF. The CDR3 bases are TGTGCCAGCAGTGGGGATTTCGGCGGGAACCAAGAGACCCAGTACTTC.

V is TRBV4-1 and J is TRBJ2-1; D is uncertain. The length of the CDR3 is 12 residues. The germline gives CDR1 MGHRA, CDR2 YSYEKL. Trimming shortened V by 8 bases and J by 0 bases, and 5 bases separated the two germline ends. CDR3 loop: CASESSYNEQFF. The CDR3 coding sequence is TGCGCCAGCGAGAGCTCCTACAATGAGCAGTTCTTC.

J is TRBJ2-7 and V is TRBV28; weak D call: TRBD1 (5 bases). CDR3 length: 12 amino acids. The V gene's germline CDR1 is MDHEN and CDR2 SYDVKM. The ends were cut back, 7 bases at V and 7 bases at J, with 14 bases in the middle. CDR3 bases: TGTGCCAGCATCAACAGGCCTCGTGAGCAGTACTTC. This sequence encodes CASINRPREQYF.

The V and J genes are TRBV5-6 and TRBJ1-1; D call uncertain. This CDR3 is 14 amino acids long. The V and J ends lost 0 bases and 5 bases respectively, with 11 bases between them. Germline V lookup: CDR1 SGHDT, CDR2 YYEEEE. The DNA of the CDR3 is TGTGCCAGCAGCTTGGCAGGAATTCGGACTGAAGCTTTCTTT. Protein sequence: CASSLAGIRTEAFF.

The gene calls are TRBV4-1 and TRBJ1-4; tentatively, D is TRBD1 (6 bases). The V end was cut by 8 bases, the J end by 0 bases, with 22 bases between. Germline V gives CDR1 MGHRA, CDR2 YSYEKL. This CDR3 is 18 amino acids long. The CDR3 loop is CASSSPPRQVSTNEKLFF. Written as DNA, the CDR3 is TGCGCCAGCTCCTCCCCGCCTCGACAGGTTTCAACTAATGAAAAACTGTTTTTT.

The rearrangement links TRBV9 to TRBJ1-1, with a possible D match to TRBD1 (5 bases). The CDR3 covers 15 residues. Trimming left V 4 bases short and J 4 bases short, with 17 bases between. CDR1 and CDR2 from the germline V gene are SGDLS and YYNGEE. This CDR3 reads CASSPGADLGTEAFF. CDR3 DNA: TGTGCCAGCAGCCCCGGGGCGGATTTGGGCACTGAAGCTTTCTTT.

V gene TRBV6-1 combines with J gene TRBJ1-6, with 8 bases that match TRBD1. V was pared by 4 bases and J by 9 bases, with 5 bases of the junction left unmatched. The CDR3 has 14 amino acids. Germline values: CDR1 MNHNS, CDR2 SASEGT. The CDR3 DNA sequence: TGTGCCAGCAGTGCCCACAGGGGGTCTTCACCCCTCCACTTT. As protein: CASSAHRGSSPLHF.

The V gene is TRBV11-2, the J gene TRBJ2-5; 7 nucleotides align to TRBD2. V gave up 0 bases and J gave up 0 bases; unmatched junction bases: 7. This CDR3 has 17 residues. Looked up from germline, CDR1 is SGHAT and CDR2 is FQNNGV. CDR3 sequence (DNA): TGTGCCAGCAGCTTAGAGAGCGGGGCCACGTACCAAGAGACCCAGTACTTC. Amino acid sequence: CASSLESGATYQETQYF.